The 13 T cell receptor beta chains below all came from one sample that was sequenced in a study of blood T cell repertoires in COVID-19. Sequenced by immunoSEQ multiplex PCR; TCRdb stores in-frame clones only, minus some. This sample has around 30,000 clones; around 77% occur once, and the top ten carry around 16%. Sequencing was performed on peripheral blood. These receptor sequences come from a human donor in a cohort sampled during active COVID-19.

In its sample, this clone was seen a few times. CDR3 in DNA: TGTGCCAGCAGTTTGTTCGGGACAGGGGACGAAAAACTGTTTTTT. As protein: CASSLFGTGDEKLFF. The rearrangement joins TRBV28 to TRBJ1-4, with 10 bases that match TRBD1. The ends lost 3 bases at V and 8 bases at J; junction bases unmatched: 6. Germline V gene data show CDR1 as MDHEN and CDR2 as SYDVKM. The CDR3 runs 15 residues. The whole variable domain, remainder taken from reference TRBV28 and TRBJ1-4, is DVKVTQSSRYLVKRTGEKVFLECVQDMDHENMFWYRQDPGLGLRLIYFSYDVKMKEKGDIPEGYSVSREKKERFSLILESASTNQTSMYLCASSLFGTGDEKLFFGSGTQLSVL.

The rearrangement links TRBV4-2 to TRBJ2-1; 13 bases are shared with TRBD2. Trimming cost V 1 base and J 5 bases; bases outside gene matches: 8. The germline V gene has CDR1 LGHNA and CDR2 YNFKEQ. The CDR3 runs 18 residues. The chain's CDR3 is CASSQAGGLAGRDNEQFF. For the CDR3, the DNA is TGTGCCAGCAGCCAAGCAGGGGGACTAGCGGGAAGGGACAATGAGCAGTTCTTC.

The CDR3 region has the DNA TGTGCCATCGGGAGGGCGGAGGAGACCCAGTACTTC. It yields the protein CAIGRAEETQYF. The rearrangement joins TRBV10-3 to TRBJ2-5; 7 bases align to TRBD2. V dropped 8 bases and J dropped 5; count of bases not matched to a gene: 5. Germline CDR1 ENHRY, CDR2 SYGVKD. This CDR3 has 12 residues.

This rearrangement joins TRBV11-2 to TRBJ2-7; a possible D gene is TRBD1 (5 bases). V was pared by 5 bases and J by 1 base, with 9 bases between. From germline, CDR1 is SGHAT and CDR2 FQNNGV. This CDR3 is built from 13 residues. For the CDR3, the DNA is TGTGCCAGCAGCCCGGACATGTCCTACGAGCAGTACTTC. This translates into CASSPDMSYEQYF.

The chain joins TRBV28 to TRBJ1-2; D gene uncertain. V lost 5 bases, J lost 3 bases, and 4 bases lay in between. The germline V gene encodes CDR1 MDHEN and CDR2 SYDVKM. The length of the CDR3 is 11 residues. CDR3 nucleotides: TGTGCCAGCAGTATCGACTATGGCTACACCTTC. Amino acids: CASSIDYGYTF.

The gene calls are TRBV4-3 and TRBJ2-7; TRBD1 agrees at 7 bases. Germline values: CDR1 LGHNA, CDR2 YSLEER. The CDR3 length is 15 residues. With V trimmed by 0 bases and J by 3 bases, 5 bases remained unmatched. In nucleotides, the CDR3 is TGCGCCAGCAGCCAAGAAGGGGCAGGGGGCTACGAGCAGTACTTC. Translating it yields CASSQEGAGGYEQYF.

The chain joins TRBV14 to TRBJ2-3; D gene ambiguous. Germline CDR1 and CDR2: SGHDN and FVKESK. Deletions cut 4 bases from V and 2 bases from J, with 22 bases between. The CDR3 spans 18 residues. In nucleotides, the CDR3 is TGTGCCAGCAGCCCAATAGAACTCAACAGAATAAACACAGATACGCAGTATTTT. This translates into CASSPIELNRINTDTQYF.

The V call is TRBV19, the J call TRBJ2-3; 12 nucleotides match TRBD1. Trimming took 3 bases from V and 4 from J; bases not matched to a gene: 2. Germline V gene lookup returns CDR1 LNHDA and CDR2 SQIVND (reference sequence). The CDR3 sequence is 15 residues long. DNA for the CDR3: TGTGCCAGTAGTATGGGGACAGGGGGCTCAGATACGCAGTATTTT. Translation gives CASSMGTGGSDTQYF.

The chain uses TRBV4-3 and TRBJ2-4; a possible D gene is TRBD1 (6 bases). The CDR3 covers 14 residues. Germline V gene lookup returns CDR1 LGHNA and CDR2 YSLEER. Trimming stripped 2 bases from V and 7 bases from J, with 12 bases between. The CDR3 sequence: CASSQRVTGNIQYF. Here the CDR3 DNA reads TGCGCCAGCAGCCAACGGGTTACAGGGAACATTCAGTACTTC.

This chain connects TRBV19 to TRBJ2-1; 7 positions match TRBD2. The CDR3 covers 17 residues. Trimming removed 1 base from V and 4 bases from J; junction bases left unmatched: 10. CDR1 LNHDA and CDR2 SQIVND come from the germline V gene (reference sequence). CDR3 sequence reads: CASSIALAENPYNEQFF. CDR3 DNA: TGTGCCAGTAGTATAGCTCTAGCGGAGAACCCTTACAATGAGCAGTTCTTC.

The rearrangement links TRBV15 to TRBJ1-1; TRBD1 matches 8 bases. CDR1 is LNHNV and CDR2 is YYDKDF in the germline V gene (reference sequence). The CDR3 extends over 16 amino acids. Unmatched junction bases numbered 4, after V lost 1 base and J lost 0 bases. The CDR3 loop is CATSRGDRIMNTEAFF. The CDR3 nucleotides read TGTGCCACCAGCAGAGGGGACAGGATCATGAACACTGAAGCTTTCTTT.

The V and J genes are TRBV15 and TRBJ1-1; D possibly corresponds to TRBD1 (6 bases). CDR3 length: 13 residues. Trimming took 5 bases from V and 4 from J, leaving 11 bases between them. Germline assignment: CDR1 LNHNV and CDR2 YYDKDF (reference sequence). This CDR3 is CATSVFRGTEAFF. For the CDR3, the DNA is TGTGCCACCAGCGTATTCAGGGGCACTGAAGCTTTCTTT.

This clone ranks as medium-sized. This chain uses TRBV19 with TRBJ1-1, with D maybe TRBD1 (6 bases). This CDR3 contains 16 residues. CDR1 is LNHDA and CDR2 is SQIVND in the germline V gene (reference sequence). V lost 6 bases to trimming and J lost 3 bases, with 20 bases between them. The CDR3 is CASSIKGGDQDTEAFF. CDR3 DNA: TGTGCCAGTAGCATCAAAGGGGGGGACCAAGACACTGAAGCTTTCTTT.